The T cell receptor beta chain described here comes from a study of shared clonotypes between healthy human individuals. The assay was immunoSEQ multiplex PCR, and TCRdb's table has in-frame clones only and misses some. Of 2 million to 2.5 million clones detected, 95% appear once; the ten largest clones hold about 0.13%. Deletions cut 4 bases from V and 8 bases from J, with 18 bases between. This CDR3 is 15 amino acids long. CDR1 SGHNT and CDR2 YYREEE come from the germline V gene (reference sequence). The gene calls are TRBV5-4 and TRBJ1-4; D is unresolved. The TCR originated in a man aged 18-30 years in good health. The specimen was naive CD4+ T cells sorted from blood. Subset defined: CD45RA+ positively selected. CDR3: CASSARSGVEEKLFF. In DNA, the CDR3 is TGTGCCAGCAGCGCCCGCAGCGGGGTTGAGGAAAAACTGTTTTTT. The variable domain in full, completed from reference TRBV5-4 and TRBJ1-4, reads ETGVTQSPTHLIKTRGQQVTLRCSSQSGHNTVSWYQQALGQGPQFIFQYYREEENGRGNFPPRFSGLQFPNYSSELNVNALELDDSALYLCASSARSGVEEKLFFGSGTQLSVL.